The 21 T cell receptor beta chains below were found in one sample sequenced in a study of blood T cell repertoires in COVID-19. Repertoires were generated with immunoSEQ multiplex PCR, while TCRdb's copy carries only in-frame clones and drops some. The sample records just over 80,000 clones, approximately 90% being singletons. Sequencing was carried out using PBMCs or T cells enriched from blood (not recorded which). Receptors were obtained from a woman aged 45-60 years with acute COVID-19.

The chain carries TRBV5-1 and TRBJ2-1, with TRBD2 as a possible D gene (5 bases). Trimming stripped 3 bases from V and 2 bases from J, with 12 bases between. The CDR3 spans 15 residues. Germline CDR1 reads SGHRS; CDR2 reads YFSETQ. The CDR3 reads CASSYSAEAYNEQFF. The CDR3 DNA is TGCGCCAGCAGCTACTCAGCGGAAGCCTACAATGAGCAGTTCTTC. Complete variable domain (other parts from reference TRBV5-1 and TRBJ2-1): KAGVTQTPRYLIKTRGQQVTLSCSPISGHRSVSWYQQTPGQGLQFLFEYFSETQRNKGNFPGRFSGRQFSNSRSEMNVSTLELGDSALYLCASSYSAEAYNEQFFGPGTRLTVL.

This sequence joins TRBV11-1 and TRBJ2-1, with D unresolved. Looked up from germline, CDR1 is SGHAT and CDR2 is FQDESV (reference sequence). The V and J ends lost 0 bases and 4 bases respectively, with 13 bases between them. The length of the CDR3 is 16 residues. The DNA for the CDR3 is TGTGCCAGCAGCTTAGCTATGGGCGTCTCGTACAATGAGCAGTTCTTC. It encodes CASSLAMGVSYNEQFF. Looking up the rest from reference TRBV11-1 and TRBJ2-1 gives the full variable domain: EAEVAQSPRYKITEKSQAVAFWCDPISGHATLYWYRQILGQGPELLVQFQDESVVDDSQLPKDRFSAERLKGVDSTLKIQPAELGDSAMYLCASSLAMGVSYNEQFFGPGTRLTVL.

This clone was seen just once. This rearrangement joins TRBV11-2 to TRBJ2-5; possible D gene TRBD2, 5 bases. In germline, CDR1 is SGHAT, CDR2 FQNNGV. Trimming took 6 bases from V and 0 from J, leaving 8 bases between them. The CDR3 contains 13 residues. CDR3 sequence reads: CASSAGHQETQYF. The CDR3 DNA reads as TGTGCCAGCAGTGCGGGTCACCAAGAGACCCAGTACTTC.

The chain combines TRBV20-1 with TRBJ1-1; D ambiguous. CDR3 length: 10 residues. Germline assignment: CDR1 DFQATT and CDR2 SNEGSKA (reference sequence). Trimming removed 6 bases at V and 7 bases at J, with 9 bases between. CDR3 coding DNA: TGCAGTGCCCAGGCCTATGAAGCTTTCTTT. Its translation: CSAQAYEAFF.

This chain joins TRBV28 and TRBJ2-7; 8 nucleotides match TRBD2. With 5 bases clipped from V and 6 bases from J, the junction kept 12 bases outside the gene matches. CDR3 length: 15 amino acids. Germline V gives CDR1 MDHEN, CDR2 SYDVKM. The CDR3, as DNA: TGTGCCAGCAGTCGGGAGGGGATACGTCTCACCGAGCAGTACTTC. Protein product: CASSREGIRLTEQYF.

The chain couples TRBV9 to TRBJ2-1, with D tentatively TRBD2 (6 bases). V gave up 0 bases and J gave up 6 bases, with 19 bases separating them. CDR1 and CDR2 (germline): SGDLS, YYNGEE. CDR3 length: 17 amino acids. The CDR3 spells CASSVAGPGVLPNEQFF. As DNA, the CDR3 is TGTGCCAGCAGCGTAGCGGGGCCGGGGGTCCTCCCCAATGAGCAGTTCTTC.

The chain joins TRBV5-5 to TRBJ1-6; a possible D gene is TRBD1 (5 bases). The length of the CDR3 is 15 residues. V gave up 4 bases and J gave up 0 bases, with 8 bases separating them. Germline values: CDR1 SGHKS, CDR2 YYEKEE (reference sequence). This chain's CDR3 is CASSAGVSYNSPLHF. CDR3 bases: TGTGCCAGCAGCGCGGGGGTCTCCTATAATTCACCCCTCCACTTT.

The CDR3 bases are TGTGCCACCATGGACAGTGCCTATGGCTACACCTTC. Amino acids: CATMDSAYGYTF. This chain links TRBV10-3 with TRBJ1-2; a possible D gene is TRBD1 (6 bases). Germline assignment: CDR1 ENHRY and CDR2 SYGVKD. This CDR3 region has 12 residues. Trimming removed 10 bases at V and 4 bases at J, with 13 bases between.

The chain couples TRBV19 to TRBJ2-5, with 7 bases fitting TRBD2. Germline CDR1 reads LNHDA; CDR2 reads SQIVND (reference sequence). The CDR3 consists of 15 residues. V lost 4 bases to trimming and J lost 3 bases; unmatched junction nucleotides: 8. CDR3 loop: CASSTSGLAEETQYF. In nucleotides, the CDR3 is TGTGCCAGTAGTACGTCTGGGCTAGCGGAAGAGACCCAGTACTTC.

The gene calls are TRBV29-1 and TRBJ1-5, with TRBD1 matching 11 bases. Per the germline V gene, CDR1 is SQVTM and CDR2 is ANQGSEA. This CDR3 has 13 amino acids. V was clipped by 5 bases and J by 5 bases; unmatched bases: 2. The chain's CDR3 is CSVRTGGDQPQHF. CDR3 nucleotide sequence: TGCAGCGTTCGGACAGGGGGCGATCAGCCCCAGCATTTT.

This sequence joins TRBV12-5 and TRBJ2-5; the D gene is possibly TRBD2 (5 bases). Germline V gives CDR1 LGHNT, CDR2 FRNRAP. The CDR3 has 13 residues. Trimming removed 8 bases at V and 4 bases at J, with 14 bases between. The CDR3 here is CASRPGRGETQYF. In DNA, the CDR3 is TGTGCTAGTAGGCCAGGTCGGGGAGAGACCCAGTACTTC.

The chain joins TRBV19 to TRBJ1-1, with TRBD1 as a possible D gene (5 bases). The CDR3 has 14 amino acids. Deletions cut 6 bases from V and 5 bases from J, with 16 bases between. Germline assignment: CDR1 LNHDA and CDR2 SQIVND (reference sequence). The CDR3 here is CASREGLAGTEAFF. CDR3 sequence (DNA): TGTGCCAGTAGGGAGGGACTGGCGGGGACTGAAGCTTTCTTT. Looking up the rest from reference TRBV19 and TRBJ1-1 gives the full variable domain: DGGITQSPKYLFRKEGQNVTLSCEQNLNHDAMYWYRQDPGQGLRLIYYSQIVNDFQKGDIAEGYSVSREKKESFPLTVTSAQKNPTAFYLCASREGLAGTEAFFGQGTRLTVV.

This sequence joins TRBV10-3 and TRBJ1-2; D not resolved. Germline lookup yields CDR1 ENHRY and CDR2 SYGVKD. V was clipped by 2 bases and J by 2 bases, with 9 bases between them. The CDR3 sequence is 14 residues long. The CDR3 loop reads CAISESAGNYGYTF. The DNA of the CDR3 is TGTGCCATCAGTGAGAGCGCGGGGAACTATGGCTACACCTTC.

This chain links TRBV7-2 with TRBJ2-7; the match to TRBD2 covers 7 bases. Per germline, CDR1 SGHTA and CDR2 FQGNSA. The CDR3 sequence is 14 residues long. Trimming removed 4 bases from V and 5 bases from J; junction bases left unmatched: 8. In DNA form, the CDR3 reads TGTGCCAGCAGCTCGGGACTAACCCACGACGAGCAGTACTTC. This sequence encodes CASSSGLTHDEQYF.

CDR3 region: CASSLHGVAGADTQYF. The CDR3 DNA is TGTGCCAGCAGCTTACACGGGGTAGCGGGAGCAGATACGCAGTATTTT. J is TRBJ2-3 and V is TRBV11-3, with 9 bases that match TRBD2. The ends lost 2 bases at V and 4 bases at J; junction bases unmatched: 7. CDR3 length equals 16 residues. Germline V gives CDR1 SGHNT, CDR2 YENEEA.

The rearrangement uses TRBV11-2 and TRBJ2-3; 10 nucleotides line up with TRBD2. The CDR3 runs 18 residues. V gave up 5 bases and J gave up 0 bases; unmatched junction bases: 11. Germline CDR1 reads SGHAT; CDR2 reads FQNNGV. The CDR3 spells CASSRTSGNSGSTDTQYF. CDR3 bases: TGTGCCAGCAGCCGTACTAGCGGGAATTCAGGTAGCACAGATACGCAGTATTTT.

The CDR3 sequence is CASGAAGRTEAFF. CDR3 DNA sequence: TGTGCTAGTGGCGCCGCGGGACGCACTGAAGCTTTCTTT. The V and J genes are TRBV12-5 and TRBJ1-1, with a tentative D call TRBD1 (5 bases). The V end was cut by 6 bases, the J end by 4 bases, with 12 bases between. The germline V gene has CDR1 LGHNT and CDR2 FRNRAP. The length of the CDR3 is 13 residues. Full variable domain (missing parts from reference TRBV12-5 and TRBJ1-1): DARVTQTPRHKVTEMGQEVTMRCQPILGHNTVFWYRQTMMQGLELLAYFRNRAPLDDSGMPKDRFSAEMPDATLATLKIQPSEPRDSAVYFCASGAAGRTEAFFGQGTRLTVV.

The gene calls are TRBV6-5 and TRBJ2-1; 7 positions match TRBD1. The germline gives CDR1 MNHEY, CDR2 SVGAGI. The CDR3 loop spans 16 amino acids. Trimming at V came to 2 bases and at J to 4 bases, leaving 8 bases not matched to a gene. Here the CDR3 DNA reads TGTGCCAGCAGTTACCGAACAGGGGCCAAATACAATGAGCAGTTCTTC. Amino acid sequence: CASSYRTGAKYNEQFF.

The V call is TRBV18, the J call TRBJ2-1; 11 nucleotides line up with TRBD2. The V and J ends lost 3 bases and 4 bases, in that order; junction bases with no gene match: 8. Germline V lookup: CDR1 KGHSH, CDR2 LQKENI. The CDR3 contains 17 residues. The DNA of the CDR3 is TGTGCCAGCTCACCCTCTAGCGGGAGGCCCAAATACAATGAGCAGTTCTTC. Translated, it gives CASSPSSGRPKYNEQFF.

V and J are TRBV24-1 and TRBJ2-1; 8 bases fit TRBD1. With 2 bases clipped from V and 2 bases from J, the junction kept 1 base outside the gene matches. The CDR3 sequence is 15 residues long. Germline V gene data show CDR1 as KGHDR and CDR2 as SFDVKD. The CDR3 coding sequence is TGTGCCACCAGTGATTCGGGACAGGCCTACAATGAGCAGTTCTTC. Translation: CATSDSGQAYNEQFF.

The chain employs TRBV11-1 and TRBJ2-3, with a possible D match to TRBD1 (5 bases). Germline values: CDR1 SGHAT, CDR2 FQDESV (reference sequence). Trimming cost V 5 bases and J 5 bases, with 11 bases left between them. The CDR3 sequence is 13 residues long. CDR3 coding DNA: TGTGCCAGCAGCCAGGGTGTGGGAGATACGCAGTATTTT. This gives the protein CASSQGVGDTQYF. The variable domain in full, completed from reference TRBV11-1 and TRBJ2-3, reads EAEVAQSPRYKITEKSQAVAFWCDPISGHATLYWYRQILGQGPELLVQFQDESVVDDSQLPKDRFSAERLKGVDSTLKIQPAELGDSAMYLCASSQGVGDTQYFGPGTRLTVL.